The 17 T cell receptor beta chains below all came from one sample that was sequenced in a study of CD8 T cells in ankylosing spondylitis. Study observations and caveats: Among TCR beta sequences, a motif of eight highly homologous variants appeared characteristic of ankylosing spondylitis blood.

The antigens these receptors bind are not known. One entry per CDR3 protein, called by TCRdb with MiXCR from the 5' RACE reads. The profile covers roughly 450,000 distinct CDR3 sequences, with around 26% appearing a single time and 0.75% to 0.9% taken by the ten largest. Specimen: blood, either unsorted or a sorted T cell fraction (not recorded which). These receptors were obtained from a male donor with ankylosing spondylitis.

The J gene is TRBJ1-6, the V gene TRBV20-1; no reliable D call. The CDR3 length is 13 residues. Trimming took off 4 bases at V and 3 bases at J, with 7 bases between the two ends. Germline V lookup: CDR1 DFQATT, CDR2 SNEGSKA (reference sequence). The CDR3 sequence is CSATRDYNSPLHF. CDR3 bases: TGCAGTGCTACCCGGGACTATAATTCACCCCTCCACTTT.

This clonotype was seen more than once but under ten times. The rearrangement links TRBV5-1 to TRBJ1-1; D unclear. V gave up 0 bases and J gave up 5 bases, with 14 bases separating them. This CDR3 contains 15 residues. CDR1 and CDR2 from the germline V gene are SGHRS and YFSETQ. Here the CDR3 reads CASSLVEGSGTEAFF. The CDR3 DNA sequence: TGCGCCAGCAGCTTGGTGGAGGGTTCGGGGACTGAAGCTTTCTTT.

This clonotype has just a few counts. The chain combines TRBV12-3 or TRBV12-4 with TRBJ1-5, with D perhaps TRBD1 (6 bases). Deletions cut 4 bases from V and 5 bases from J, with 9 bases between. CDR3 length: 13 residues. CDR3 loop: CASSSRQDQPQHF. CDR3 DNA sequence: TGTGCCAGCAGTTCCCGACAGGATCAGCCCCAGCATTTT.

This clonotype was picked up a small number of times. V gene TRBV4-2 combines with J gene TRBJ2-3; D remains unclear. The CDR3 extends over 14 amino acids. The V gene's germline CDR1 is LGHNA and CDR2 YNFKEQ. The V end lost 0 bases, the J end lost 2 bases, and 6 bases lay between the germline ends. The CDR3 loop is CASSQDSYTDTQYF. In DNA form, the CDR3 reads TGTGCCAGCAGCCAAGATTCCTACACAGATACGCAGTATTTT.

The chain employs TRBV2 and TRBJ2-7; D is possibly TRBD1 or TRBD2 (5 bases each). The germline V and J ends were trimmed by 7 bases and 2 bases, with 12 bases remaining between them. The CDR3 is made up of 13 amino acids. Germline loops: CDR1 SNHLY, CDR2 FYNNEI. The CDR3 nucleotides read TGTGCCAGCAAGAGAGGGGACCCCTACGAGCAGTACGTC. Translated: CASKRGDPYEQYV.

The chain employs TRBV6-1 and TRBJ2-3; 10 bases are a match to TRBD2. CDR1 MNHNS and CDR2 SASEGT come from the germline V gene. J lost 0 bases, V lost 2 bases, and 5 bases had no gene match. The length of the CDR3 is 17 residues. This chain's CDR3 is CASSESILAGSTDTQYF. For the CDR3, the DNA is TGTGCCAGCAGTGAATCTATACTAGCGGGGAGCACAGATACGCAGTATTTT.

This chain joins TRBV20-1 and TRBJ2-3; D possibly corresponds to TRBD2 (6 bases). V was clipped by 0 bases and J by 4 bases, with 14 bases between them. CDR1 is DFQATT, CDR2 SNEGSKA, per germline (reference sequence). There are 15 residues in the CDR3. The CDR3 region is CSARDSRGGADTQYF. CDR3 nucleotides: TGCAGTGCTAGAGATAGCCGAGGAGGGGCAGATACGCAGTATTTT.

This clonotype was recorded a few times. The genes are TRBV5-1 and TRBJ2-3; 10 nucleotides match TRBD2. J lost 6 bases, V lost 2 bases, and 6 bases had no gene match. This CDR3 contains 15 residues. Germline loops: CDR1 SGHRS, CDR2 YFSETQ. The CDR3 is CASSLLEAGGDTQYF. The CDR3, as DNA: TGCGCCAGCAGCTTATTAGAAGCGGGAGGGGATACGCAGTATTTT.

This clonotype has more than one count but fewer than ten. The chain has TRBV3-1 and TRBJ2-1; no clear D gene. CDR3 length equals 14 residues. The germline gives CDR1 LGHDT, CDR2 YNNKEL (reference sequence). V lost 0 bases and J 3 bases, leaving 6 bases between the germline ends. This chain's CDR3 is CASSQDVFYNEQFF. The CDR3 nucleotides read TGTGCCAGCAGCCAAGATGTATTCTACAATGAGCAGTTCTTC.

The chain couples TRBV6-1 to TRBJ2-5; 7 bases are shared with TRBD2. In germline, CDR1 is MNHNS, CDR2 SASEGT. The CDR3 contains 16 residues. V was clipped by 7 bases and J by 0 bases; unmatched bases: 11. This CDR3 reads CASTPSGRLYQETQYF. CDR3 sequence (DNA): TGTGCCAGCACCCCTAGCGGACGCCTGTACCAAGAGACCCAGTACTTC.

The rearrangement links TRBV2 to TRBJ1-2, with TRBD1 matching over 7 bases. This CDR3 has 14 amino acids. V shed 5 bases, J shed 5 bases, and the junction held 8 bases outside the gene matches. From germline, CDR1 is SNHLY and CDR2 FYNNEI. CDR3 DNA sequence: TGTGCCAGCAGTCGGGACAGAGGACTATATGGCTACACCTTC. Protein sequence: CASSRDRGLYGYTF.

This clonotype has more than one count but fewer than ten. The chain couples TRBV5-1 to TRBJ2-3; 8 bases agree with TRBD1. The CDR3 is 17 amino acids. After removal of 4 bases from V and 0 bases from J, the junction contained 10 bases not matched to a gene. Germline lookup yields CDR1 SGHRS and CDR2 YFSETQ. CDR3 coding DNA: TGCGCCAGCAGCCCTACCGGACAGGGCAGAAGCACAGATACGCAGTATTTT. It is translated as CASSPTGQGRSTDTQYF.

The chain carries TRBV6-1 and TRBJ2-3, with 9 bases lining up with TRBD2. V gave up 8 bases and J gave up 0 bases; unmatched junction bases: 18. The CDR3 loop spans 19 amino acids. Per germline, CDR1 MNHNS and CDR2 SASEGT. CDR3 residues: CASPRLAGLHRASTDTQYF. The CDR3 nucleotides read TGTGCCAGCCCTAGGCTAGCGGGACTTCACCGTGCTAGCACAGATACGCAGTATTTT.

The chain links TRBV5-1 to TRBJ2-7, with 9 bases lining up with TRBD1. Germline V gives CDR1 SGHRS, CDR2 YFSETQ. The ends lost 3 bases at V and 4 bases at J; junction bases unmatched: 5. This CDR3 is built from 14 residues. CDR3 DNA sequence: TGCGCCAGCAGCTCGACAGGGGGGAATTACGAGCAGTACTTC. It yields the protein CASSSTGGNYEQYF.

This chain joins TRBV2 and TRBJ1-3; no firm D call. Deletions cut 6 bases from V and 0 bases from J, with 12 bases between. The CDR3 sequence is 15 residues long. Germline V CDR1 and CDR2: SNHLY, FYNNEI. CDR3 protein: CASRPTDFSGNTIYF. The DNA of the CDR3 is TGTGCCAGCAGACCGACGGATTTCTCTGGAAACACCATATATTTT.

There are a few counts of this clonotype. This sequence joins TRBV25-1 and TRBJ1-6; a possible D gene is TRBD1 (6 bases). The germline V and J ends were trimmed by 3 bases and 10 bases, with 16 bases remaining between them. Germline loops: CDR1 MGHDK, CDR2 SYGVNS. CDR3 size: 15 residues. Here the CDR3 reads CASSDGGRGTSPLHF. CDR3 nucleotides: TGTGCCAGCAGTGACGGAGGAAGGGGGACGTCACCCCTCCACTTT.

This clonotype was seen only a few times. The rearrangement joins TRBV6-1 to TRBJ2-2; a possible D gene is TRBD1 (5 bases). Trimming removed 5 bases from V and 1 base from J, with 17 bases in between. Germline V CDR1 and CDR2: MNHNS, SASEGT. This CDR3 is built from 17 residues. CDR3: CASSRTGSTRNTGELFF. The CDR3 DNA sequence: TGTGCCAGCAGTCGTACAGGCTCTACAAGGAACACCGGGGAGCTGTTTTTT.